The clone carrying this TCR beta chain was observed a handful of times. The antigen remains undetermined. Germline CDR1 reads SGHTA; CDR2 reads FQGTGA. There are 12 residues in the CDR3. Trimming cost V 8 bases and J 7 bases, with 15 bases left between them. This sample was included in a study of regulatory T cells in long-lasting Graves disease. Study-wide background: The study counted Graves' disease as persistent given over 5 years of antithyroid drugs and positive TSH receptor antibodies.

Time point reported: persistent/refractory GD, antithyroid drugs over 5 years with positive TRAb. PBMC-extracted RNA yielded the TCR library. Findings and caveats of the study: Sample size was small, which may have lowered accuracy. Repertoires from persistent disease leaned toward TRBV28, TRBJ1-2 and TRBJ2-5.

Sequencing libraries for TCR beta were prepared with iRepertoire HTBI primers and Arm-PCR of CDR3 regions. Original handling: In the combined samples, 62 TRBV and approximately 15 TRBJ segments were identified. TCRdb processed the multiplex PCR reads anew with MiXCR; each CDR3 protein has one entry. The V and J calls and clone size come from TCRdb's table, not from the authors' own analysis. The repertoire holds some 280,000 distinct CDR3 sequences, with roughly a fifth as singletons. The chain joins TRBV7-3 to TRBJ2-7; D is possibly TRBD1 or TRBD2 (6 bases each). The sequence came from a female donor with Graves disease. The sequenced sample was peripheral blood mononuclear cells (PBMCs), obtained when the disease was refractory, from a patient treated with antithyroid drugs. The CDR3 is CASGPGAGEQYF. DNA of the CDR3: TGTGCCAGCGGCCCGGGGGCGGGAGAGCAGTACTTC.